This T cell receptor beta chain is drawn from a study of cytomegalovirus exposure and HLA in healthy donors. Overall study findings and caveats: Some segments of the V type, notably TRBV6-2 and TRBV6-3, were excluded as indistinguishable.

The trim removed 3 bases at V and 2 bases at J, leaving 11 bases unmatched. This CDR3 contains 17 residues. Germline CDR1 and CDR2: SGDLS and YYNGEE. On this clone itself: Its cognate antigen is unknown.

PCR was performed using 60 Vbeta and 13 Jbeta primers. The table came from immunoSEQ multiplex PCR; TCRdb's copy has only in-frame clones and leaves some out. The data show more than 150,000 clones, about 80% seen once. Sequenced: PBMCs. The TCR was taken from a woman aged 25-40 years in good health and CMV-seronegative. The chain uses TRBV9 and TRBJ2-7; TRBD1 matches 10 bases. CDR3 nucleotides: TGTGCCAGCAGCGCCAGACAGGGGGCGACTCCTACCTACGAGCAGTACTTC. Translation gives CASSARQGATPTYEQYF.